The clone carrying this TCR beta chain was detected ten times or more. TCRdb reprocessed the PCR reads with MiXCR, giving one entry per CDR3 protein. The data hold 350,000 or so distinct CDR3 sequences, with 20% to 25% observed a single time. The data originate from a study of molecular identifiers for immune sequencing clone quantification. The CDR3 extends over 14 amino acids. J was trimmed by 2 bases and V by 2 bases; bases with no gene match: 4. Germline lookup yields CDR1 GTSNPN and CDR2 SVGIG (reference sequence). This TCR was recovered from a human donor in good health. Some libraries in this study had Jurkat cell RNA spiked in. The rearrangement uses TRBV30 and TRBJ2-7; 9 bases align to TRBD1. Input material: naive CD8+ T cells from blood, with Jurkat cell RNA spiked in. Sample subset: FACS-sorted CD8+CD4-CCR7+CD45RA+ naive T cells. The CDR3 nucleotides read TGTGCCTGGAGTAGTGGACAGGGGCCCTACGAGCAGTACTTC. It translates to CAWSSGQGPYEQYF.